The rows below give T cell receptor beta chains drawn from one sample of a study of blood T cell repertoires in COVID-19. The method was immunoSEQ multiplex PCR; TCRdb's version includes in-frame clones alone and lacks a portion of them. The sample contains 250,000 to 300,000 clones, roughly 89% of which appear only once. Sequencing used peripheral blood. Receptors originate from a woman in her forties who had recovered from COVID-19. Each CDR3 is given with its conserved first and last residue. The order of the fields is D gene, J gene, clone size, V gene, CDR3 protein, CDR3 DNA. A D gene is named only where the DNA matches it firmly. Only part of the rows carry a size: once, few, many, or a class if the clone is expanded.

D gene: TRBD1; J gene: TRBJ1-4; clone size: once; V gene: TRBV3-1/TRBV3-2; CDR3 protein: CASSQGTGGMGEKLFF; CDR3 DNA: TGTGCCAGCAGCCAAGGGACAGGGGGAATGGGTGAAAAACTGTTTTTT
D gene: TRBD1; J gene: TRBJ1-6; clone size: -; V gene: TRBV27; CDR3 protein: CASSFRQGSGNSPLHF; CDR3 DNA: TGTGCCAGCAGTTTCCGACAGGGGTCGGGGAATTCACCCCTCCACTTT
D gene: -; J gene: TRBJ2-7; clone size: -; V gene: TRBV12-5; CDR3 protein: CASGGPDWYEQYF; CDR3 DNA: TGTGCTAGTGGTGGCCCGGACTGGTATGAGCAGTACTTC
D gene: TRBD2; J gene: TRBJ2-1; clone size: -; V gene: TRBV29-1; CDR3 protein: CSVAGTSGRLNEQFF; CDR3 DNA: TGCAGCGTGGCCGGGACTAGCGGGAGGCTCAATGAGCAGTTCTTC
D gene: -; J gene: TRBJ2-2; clone size: once; V gene: TRBV5-1; CDR3 protein: CASVAGQIPGELFF; CDR3 DNA: TGCGCCAGCGTTGCCGGACAGATCCCCGGGGAGCTGTTTTTT
D gene: -; J gene: TRBJ2-2; clone size: -; V gene: TRBV2; CDR3 protein: CASSGRVTGELFF; CDR3 DNA: TGTGCCAGCAGTGGCAGGGTAACCGGGGAGCTGTTTTTT
D gene: TRBD2; J gene: TRBJ2-7; clone size: -; V gene: TRBV5-4; CDR3 protein: CASSPMGLENEQYF; CDR3 DNA: TGTGCCAGCAGCCCAATGGGACTAGAGAACGAGCAGTACTTC
D gene: TRBD1; J gene: TRBJ1-6; clone size: -; V gene: TRBV5-1; CDR3 protein: CASSLGQGAYNSPLHF; CDR3 DNA: TGCGCCAGCAGCCTGGGACAGGGGGCCTATAATTCACCCCTCCACTTT
D gene: -; J gene: TRBJ2-7; clone size: -; V gene: TRBV27; CDR3 protein: CASSLVSPTYEQYF; CDR3 DNA: TGTGCCAGCAGTTTAGTGTCGCCTACCTACGAGCAGTACTTC
D gene: -; J gene: TRBJ1-6; clone size: -; V gene: TRBV11-3; CDR3 protein: CASSLGQGWNNSPLHF; CDR3 DNA: TGTGCCAGCAGCTTAGGCCAGGGTTGGAATAATTCACCCCTCCACTTT
D gene: -; J gene: TRBJ2-7; clone size: -; V gene: TRBV11-2; CDR3 protein: CASSLLDEQYF; CDR3 DNA: TGTGCCAGCAGCTTATTAGACGAGCAGTACTTC
D gene: TRBD1; J gene: TRBJ1-5; clone size: -; V gene: TRBV19; CDR3 protein: CASSTTGGHQPQHF; CDR3 DNA: TGTGCCAGTAGTACTACAGGGGGCCATCAGCCCCAGCATTTT
D gene: TRBD2; J gene: TRBJ2-7; clone size: -; V gene: TRBV6-1; CDR3 protein: CASSGLAWEGRAEQYF; CDR3 DNA: TGTGCCAGCAGTGGACTAGCGTGGGAGGGCCGTGCCGAGCAGTACTTC
D gene: TRBD1; J gene: TRBJ2-2; clone size: -; V gene: TRBV5-1; CDR3 protein: CASSLKSGGDTGELFF; CDR3 DNA: TGCGCCAGCAGCTTGAAGTCAGGGGGAGACACCGGGGAGCTGTTTTTT
D gene: TRBD1; J gene: TRBJ1-1; clone size: -; V gene: TRBV7-8; CDR3 protein: CASTTGMNTEAFF; CDR3 DNA: TGTGCCAGCACGACAGGGATGAACACTGAAGCTTTCTTT
D gene: TRBD2; J gene: TRBJ2-5; clone size: -; V gene: TRBV5-1; CDR3 protein: CASSPGTSGTQETQYF; CDR3 DNA: TGCGCCAGCAGCCCAGGGACTAGCGGGACCCAAGAGACCCAGTACTTC
D gene: TRBD2; J gene: TRBJ2-5; clone size: -; V gene: TRBV13; CDR3 protein: CASSLISGRLEETQYF; CDR3 DNA: TGTGCCAGCAGCTTAATTAGCGGGAGGCTGGAAGAGACCCAGTACTTC
D gene: TRBD1; J gene: TRBJ1-4; clone size: once; V gene: TRBV30; CDR3 protein: CAWSAGQGEKLFF; CDR3 DNA: TGTGCCTGGAGTGCGGGACAGGGCGAAAAACTGTTTTTT
D gene: TRBD1; J gene: TRBJ2-1; clone size: many; V gene: TRBV7-9; CDR3 protein: CASSLTGVSRVYNEQFF; CDR3 DNA: TGTGCCAGCAGCTTAACAGGGGTTTCTAGAGTATACAATGAGCAGTTCTTC
D gene: -; J gene: TRBJ2-2; clone size: few; V gene: TRBV5-1; CDR3 protein: CASSLGREGTGELFF; CDR3 DNA: TGCGCCAGCAGCTTGGGCAGGGAAGGAACCGGGGAGCTGTTTTTT
D gene: -; J gene: TRBJ1-2; clone size: -; V gene: TRBV27; CDR3 protein: CASSFSRTVGGYTF; CDR3 DNA: TGTGCCAGCAGTTTCAGTCGGACAGTAGGAGGCTACACCTTC
D gene: TRBD2; J gene: TRBJ2-1; clone size: -; V gene: TRBV3-1/TRBV3-2; CDR3 protein: CASSQAGDSPEQFF; CDR3 DNA: TGTGCCAGCAGCCAGGCGGGAGACAGTCCGGAGCAGTTCTTC
D gene: TRBD1; J gene: TRBJ1-6; clone size: -; V gene: TRBV5-1; CDR3 protein: CASSPDREGSPLHF; CDR3 DNA: TGCGCCAGCAGCCCGGACAGGGAAGGGTCACCCCTCCACTTT
D gene: -; J gene: TRBJ2-7; clone size: -; V gene: TRBV4-2; CDR3 protein: CASSQEWGGFYEQYF; CDR3 DNA: TGTGCCAGCAGCCAAGAGTGGGGCGGATTCTACGAGCAGTACTTC
D gene: -; J gene: TRBJ2-3; clone size: -; V gene: TRBV7-6; CDR3 protein: CASSLRLPADGTDTQYF; CDR3 DNA: TGTGCCAGCAGCTTACGGTTGCCAGCGGACGGCACAGATACGCAGTATTTT
D gene: TRBD2; J gene: TRBJ2-3; clone size: -; V gene: TRBV2; CDR3 protein: CASSDTTSGNPDTQYF; CDR3 DNA: TGTGCCAGCAGTGACACGACTAGCGGGAACCCCGATACGCAGTATTTT
D gene: -; J gene: TRBJ2-2; clone size: -; V gene: TRBV14; CDR3 protein: CASRLGGTGELFF; CDR3 DNA: TGTGCCAGCAGACTCGGGGGCACCGGGGAGCTGTTTTTT
D gene: -; J gene: TRBJ2-5; clone size: -; V gene: TRBV9; CDR3 protein: CASSVAPPETQYF; CDR3 DNA: TGTGCCAGCAGCGTAGCTCCCCCAGAGACCCAGTACTTC
D gene: -; J gene: TRBJ2-5; clone size: -; V gene: TRBV6-6; CDR3 protein: CASGGRETQYF; CDR3 DNA: TGTGCCAGTGGTGGCCGAGAGACCCAGTACTTC
D gene: -; J gene: TRBJ1-1; clone size: -; V gene: TRBV3-1/TRBV3-2; CDR3 protein: CASSQGDTEAFF; CDR3 DNA: TGTGCCAGCAGCCAAGGAGACACTGAAGCTTTCTTT
D gene: TRBD2; J gene: TRBJ2-2; clone size: -; V gene: TRBV19; CDR3 protein: CASSLWTSFPGELFF; CDR3 DNA: TGTGCCAGTAGTCTCTGGACTAGCTTTCCCGGGGAGCTGTTTTTT
D gene: TRBD2; J gene: TRBJ2-1; clone size: -; V gene: TRBV19; CDR3 protein: CASRGLAGDIYNEQFF; CDR3 DNA: TGTGCCAGTAGGGGACTAGCGGGAGACATCTACAATGAGCAGTTCTTC
D gene: TRBD2; J gene: TRBJ2-7; clone size: -; V gene: TRBV5-4; CDR3 protein: CASSPLPSGGYEQYF; CDR3 DNA: TGTGCCAGCAGCCCGCTCCCGAGCGGGGGCTACGAGCAGTACTTC
D gene: TRBD2; J gene: TRBJ2-5; clone size: -; V gene: TRBV7-8; CDR3 protein: CASSSWGSSGTSGSRQETQYF; CDR3 DNA: TGTGCCAGCAGCTCATGGGGGAGCTCCGGGACTAGCGGGAGTCGCCAAGAGACCCAGTACTTC
D gene: -; J gene: TRBJ1-1; clone size: -; V gene: TRBV7-6; CDR3 protein: CASSPAGENTEAFF; CDR3 DNA: TGTGCCAGCAGCCCGGCGGGGGAAAACACTGAAGCTTTCTTT
D gene: -; J gene: TRBJ2-7; clone size: -; V gene: TRBV5-1; CDR3 protein: CASSLASGYSYEQYF; CDR3 DNA: TGCGCCAGCAGCTTGGCTTCCGGTTACTCCTACGAGCAGTACTTC
D gene: -; J gene: TRBJ1-5; clone size: -; V gene: TRBV30; CDR3 protein: CAWSVGQTNQPQHF; CDR3 DNA: TGTGCCTGGAGTGTGGGGCAGACTAATCAGCCCCAGCATTTT
D gene: TRBD2; J gene: TRBJ2-2; clone size: few; V gene: TRBV30; CDR3 protein: CAWTMRAGPTGELFF; CDR3 DNA: TGTGCCTGGACTATGAGAGCGGGACCAACGGGGGAGCTGTTTTTT
D gene: TRBD2; J gene: TRBJ2-4; clone size: -; V gene: TRBV10-3; CDR3 protein: CAISESLAGGAKNIQYF; CDR3 DNA: TGTGCCATCAGTGAGTCTCTAGCGGGAGGTGCCAAAAACATTCAGTACTTC
D gene: -; J gene: TRBJ2-3; clone size: -; V gene: TRBV9; CDR3 protein: CASSDFSTDTQYF; CDR3 DNA: TGTGCCAGCAGCGATTTCTCCACAGATACGCAGTATTTT